This T cell receptor (beta chain) was profiled in a study of metastatic and nonmetastatic thyroid tumors. Study overall: Patients with malignant and benign thyroid disease provided blood and tumor or nodule tissue, whose repertoires were compared.

The V gene lost 4 bases and the J gene lost 5 bases, with 11 bases spanning the gap. CDR3 length equals 13 residues. CDR1 and CDR2 (germline): DFQATT, SNEGSKA (reference sequence). This clone appeared many times. The antigen remains undetermined. Patients had received no treatment of any kind before thyroid surgery. Using MiXCR, TCRdb re-called clones from the PCR reads. The table lists tens of thousands of clones, about a sixth of them singletons. The study's findings and limits: Benign nodules were reported to have significantly lower TCR beta diversity than malignant thyroid tumors, in blood and tumor.

The receptor's source is a female donor with papillary thyroid cancer or a benign thyroid nodule (not recorded which). Some clones in this sample may be carry-over from other donors' samples. This rearrangement joins TRBV20-1 to TRBJ2-2; D is possibly TRBD2 (6 bases). The sequenced material came from tumor tissue. CDR3 nucleotide sequence: TGCAGTGCTAAACGGGGGAGTACCGGGGAGCTGTTTTTT. This gives the protein CSAKRGSTGELFF.